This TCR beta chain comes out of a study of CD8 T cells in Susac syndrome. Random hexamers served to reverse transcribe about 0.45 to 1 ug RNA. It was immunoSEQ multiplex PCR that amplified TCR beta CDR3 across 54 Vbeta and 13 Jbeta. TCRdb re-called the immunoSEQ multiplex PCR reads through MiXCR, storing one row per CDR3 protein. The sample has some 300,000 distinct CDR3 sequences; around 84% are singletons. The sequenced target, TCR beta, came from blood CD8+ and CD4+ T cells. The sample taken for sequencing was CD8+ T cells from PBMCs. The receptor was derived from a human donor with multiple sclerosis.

The CDR3 DNA follows: TGTGCCAGCTCACCCGACACCCCGTACGAGCAGTACTTC. This sequence encodes CASSPDTPYEQYF. This sequence joins TRBV18 and TRBJ2-7; D call uncertain. With 3 bases removed from V and 4 bases from J, the gap between germline ends came to 10 bases. This CDR3 comprises 13 residues. CDR1 and CDR2 (germline): KGHSH, LQKENI. The whole variable domain, filled in from reference TRBV18 and TRBJ2-7, reads NAGVMQNPRHLVRRRGQEARLRCSPMKGHSHVYWYRQLPEEGLKFMVYLQKENIIDESGMPKERFSAEFPKEGPSILRIQQVVRGDSAAYFCASSPDTPYEQYFGPGTRLTVT.